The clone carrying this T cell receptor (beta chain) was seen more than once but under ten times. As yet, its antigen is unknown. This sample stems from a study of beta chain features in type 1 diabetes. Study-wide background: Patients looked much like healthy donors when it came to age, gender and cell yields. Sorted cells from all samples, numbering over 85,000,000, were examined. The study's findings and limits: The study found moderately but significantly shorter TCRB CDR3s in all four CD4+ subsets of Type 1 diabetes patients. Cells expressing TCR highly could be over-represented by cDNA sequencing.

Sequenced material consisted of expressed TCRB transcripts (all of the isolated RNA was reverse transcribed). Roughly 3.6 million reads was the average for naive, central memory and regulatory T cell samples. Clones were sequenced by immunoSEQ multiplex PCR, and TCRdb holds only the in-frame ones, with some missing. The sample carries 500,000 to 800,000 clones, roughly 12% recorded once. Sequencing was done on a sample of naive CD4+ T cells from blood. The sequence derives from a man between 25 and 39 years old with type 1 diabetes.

CDR3 residues: CASSLSYRAYIYNEQFF. As DNA, the CDR3 is TGTGCCAGCAGCTTGAGTTACAGGGCTTATATCTACAATGAGCAGTTCTTC. The chain has TRBV13 and TRBJ2-1; weak D call: TRBD1 (6 bases). V lost 3 bases and J lost 3, with 18 bases in between. Germline V gene sequence: CDR1 PRHDT, CDR2 FYEKMQ (reference sequence). CDR3 size: 17 residues. The entire variable domain, with the rest obtained from reference TRBV13 and TRBJ2-1, is as follows: AAGVIQSPRHLIKEKRETATLKCYPIPRHDTVYWYQQGPGQDPQFLISFYEKMQSDKGSIPDRFSAQQFSDYHSELNMSSLELGDSALYFCASSLSYRAYIYNEQFFGPGTRLTVL.